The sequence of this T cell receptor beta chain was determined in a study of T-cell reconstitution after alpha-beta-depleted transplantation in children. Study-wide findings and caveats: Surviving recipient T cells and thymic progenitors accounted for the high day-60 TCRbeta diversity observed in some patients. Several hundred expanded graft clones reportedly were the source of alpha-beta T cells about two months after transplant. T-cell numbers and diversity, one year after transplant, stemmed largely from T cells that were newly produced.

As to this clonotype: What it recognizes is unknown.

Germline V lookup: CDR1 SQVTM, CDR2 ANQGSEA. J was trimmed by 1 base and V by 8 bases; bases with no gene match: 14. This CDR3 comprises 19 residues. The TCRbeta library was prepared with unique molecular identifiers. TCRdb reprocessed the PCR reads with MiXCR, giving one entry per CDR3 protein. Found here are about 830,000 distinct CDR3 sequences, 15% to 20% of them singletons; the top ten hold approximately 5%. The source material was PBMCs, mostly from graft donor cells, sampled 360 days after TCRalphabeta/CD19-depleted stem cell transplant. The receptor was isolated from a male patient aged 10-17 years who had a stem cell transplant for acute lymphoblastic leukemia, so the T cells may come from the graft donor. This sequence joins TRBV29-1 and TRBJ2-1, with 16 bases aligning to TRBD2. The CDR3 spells CSTRPGLAGGPGSYNEQFF. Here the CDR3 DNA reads TGCAGCACCCGTCCGGGACTAGCGGGAGGGCCGGGGTCCTACAATGAGCAGTTCTTC.